This T cell receptor beta chain was recovered during a study of blood T cell repertoires in COVID-19. Study background: The cDNA or gDNA used as material had been derived from T cells, B-cell-depleted T cells, or PBMCs.

The method was immunoSEQ multiplex PCR; TCRdb's version includes in-frame clones alone and lacks a portion of them. The sample records under 250,000 clones, roughly 90% being singletons. V lost 7 bases, J lost 8 bases, and 6 bases stayed unmatched. The length of the CDR3 is 13 residues. Germline CDR1 MDHEN, CDR2 SYDVKM. This chain uses TRBV28 with TRBJ1-1; 11 nucleotides line up with TRBD1. Source material: peripheral blood. This clonotype was sampled from a woman aged 60 to 75 with acute or convalescent COVID-19. CDR3 sequence reads: CASTLDRGPEAFF. CDR3 nucleotides: TGTGCCAGCACCCTGGACAGGGGGCCCGAAGCTTTCTTT.